These 4 T cell receptor beta chains originate from one sample sequenced in a study of T-cell memory formation after mild COVID-19. TCRdb called the 5' RACE reads again in MiXCR, with one record for every CDR3 protein. The sample has hundreds of thousands of distinct CDR3 sequences; roughly a fifth are singletons. Sequencing used PBMCs or a T cell subset sorted from them (not recorded which). The receptors shown here come from an adult woman who had mild COVID-19 (a few samples of this study predate the infection). Cell type and time point are not known.

This clonotype came up many times. This chain links TRBV20-1 with TRBJ2-7; D is perhaps TRBD2 (6 bases). V gave up 2 bases and J gave up 3 bases, with 14 bases separating them. The V gene's germline CDR1 is DFQATT and CDR2 SNEGSKA (reference sequence). The CDR3 extends over 14 amino acids. CDR3 sequence: CSARLGGDGYEQYF. The CDR3 region has the DNA TGCAGTGCTAGATTGGGGGGAGATGGCTACGAGCAGTACTTC.

The rearrangement links TRBV11-2 to TRBJ2-7; D is unresolved. The CDR3 is 14 amino acids. V lost 1 base to trimming and J lost 2 bases, with 9 bases between them. Germline CDR1 is SGHAT and CDR2 is FQNNGV. The CDR3 DNA sequence: TGTGCCAGCAGCTTAGTAGGCACCCCCTACGAGCAGTACTTC. Translation: CASSLVGTPYEQYF.

J is TRBJ2-7 and V is TRBV20-1, with 9 bases fitting TRBD1. V was clipped by 4 bases and J by 2 bases; unmatched bases: 9. The V gene's germline CDR1 is DFQATT and CDR2 SNEGSKA (reference sequence). The CDR3 is 15 amino acids. The CDR3 nucleotides are TGCAGTGCTACCGGCCCGGGGACAGGGACCTACGAGCAGTACTTC. Translating it yields CSATGPGTGTYEQYF.

This clonotype was picked up a small number of times. This sequence joins TRBV15 and TRBJ2-4; 7 bases line up with TRBD2. Germline V gene sequence: CDR1 LNHNV, CDR2 YYDKDF (reference sequence). This CDR3 contains 18 residues. The junction had 13 bases not matched to a gene; V was cut back by 5 bases and J by 0 bases. The CDR3 DNA follows: TGTGCCACCAGCGAAGGGAGGGGACCGCTGCTAGCCAAAAACATTCAGTACTTC. It codes for CATSEGRGPLLAKNIQYF.